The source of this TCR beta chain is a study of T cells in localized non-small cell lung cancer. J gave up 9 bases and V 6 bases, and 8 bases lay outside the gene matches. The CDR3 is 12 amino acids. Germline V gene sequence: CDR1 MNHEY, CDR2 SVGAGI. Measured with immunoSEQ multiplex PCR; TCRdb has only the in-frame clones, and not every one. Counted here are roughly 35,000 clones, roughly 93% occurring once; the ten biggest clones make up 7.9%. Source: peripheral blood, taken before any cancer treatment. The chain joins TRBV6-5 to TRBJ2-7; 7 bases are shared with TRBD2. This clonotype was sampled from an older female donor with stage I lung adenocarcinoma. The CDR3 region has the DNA TGTGCCAGCAGCTCCCCGGGAGGACCGCAGTACGTC. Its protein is CASSSPGGPQYV.